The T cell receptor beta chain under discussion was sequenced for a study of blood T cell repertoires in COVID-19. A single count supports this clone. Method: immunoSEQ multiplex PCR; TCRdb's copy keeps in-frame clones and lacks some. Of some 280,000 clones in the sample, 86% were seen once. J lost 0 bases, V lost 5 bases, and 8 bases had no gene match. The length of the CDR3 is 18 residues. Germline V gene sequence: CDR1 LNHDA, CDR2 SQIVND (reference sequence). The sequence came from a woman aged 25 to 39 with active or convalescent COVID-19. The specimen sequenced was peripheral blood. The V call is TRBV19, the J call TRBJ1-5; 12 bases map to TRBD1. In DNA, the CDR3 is TGTGCCAGTAGTGGGAGGGACAGGGGGCCCTATAGCAATCAGCCCCAGCATTTT. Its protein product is CASSGRDRGPYSNQPQHF. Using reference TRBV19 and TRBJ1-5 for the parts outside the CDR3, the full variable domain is DGGITQSPKYLFRKEGQNVTLSCEQNLNHDAMYWYRQDPGQGLRLIYYSQIVNDFQKGDIAEGYSVSREKKESFPLTVTSAQKNPTAFYLCASSGRDRGPYSNQPQHFGDGTRLSIL.